This TCR beta chain derives from a study of blood T cell repertoires in COVID-19. Germline-derived CDR1 and CDR2 are SEHNR and FQNEAQ (reference sequence). V dropped 1 base and J dropped 4 bases, with 11 bases sitting between them. CDR3 size: 15 residues. Turning to this clone: This CDR3 is also generated by other DNA sequences in the sample.

Here immunoSEQ multiplex PCR was the method, and the copy in TCRdb shows in-frame clones only, minus some. The sample contains roughly 250,000 clones, about 87% of which appear only once. Clinical history as reported by participants underpinned cohort assignment. Two negative PCRs, clearance, or symptom resolution were required of recovered Cohort 3 donors. This receptor was identified in a woman in her fifties or sixties who had recovered from COVID-19. Material: PBMCs or T cells enriched from blood (not recorded which). The chain links TRBV7-9 to TRBJ1-3; a possible D gene is TRBD1 (6 bases). The CDR3, as DNA: TGTGCCAGCAGCTTAGGTCAGGGGTCAGGAAACACCATATATTTT. Its protein is CASSLGQGSGNTIYF.